This T cell receptor (beta chain) is from a study of blood T cell repertoires in COVID-19. Study-wide background: From T cells, B-cell-depleted T cells, or PBMCs came the material, which was cDNA or gDNA.

TCRdb's table, derived via immunoSEQ multiplex PCR, lists solely in-frame clones and lacks some. This table holds 100,000 or so clones, about four fifths found once. The TCR comes from a man in his sixties or seventies with active or convalescent COVID-19. The material sequenced was peripheral blood.

The CDR3 bases are TGTGCCAGCAGCTGGGGGACAGGGGGCGGCGGGAGCACTGAAGCTTTCTTT. It yields the protein CASSWGTGGGGSTEAFF. The chain couples TRBV5-6 to TRBJ1-1, with 12 bases that match TRBD1. Germline V gene sequence: CDR1 SGHDT, CDR2 YYEEEE. The junction had 10 bases not matched to a gene; V was cut back by 3 bases and J by 4 bases. The CDR3 length is 17 residues. Full variable domain (outside the CDR3, taken from reference TRBV5-6 and TRBJ1-1): DAGVTQSPTHLIKTRGQQVTLRCSPKSGHDTVSWYQQALGQGPQFIFQYYEEEERQRGNFPDRFSGHQFPNYSSELNVNALLLGDSALYLCASSWGTGGGGSTEAFFGQGTRLTVV.